This T cell receptor beta chain comes out of a study of PD-1 blockade in classical Hodgkin lymphoma (TCRdb year 2020). Regarding the study in general: Nivolumab dosing was 3 mg/kg intravenously every 2 weeks, continuing until either disease progression or unacceptable toxicity. A peripheral blood immune signature of response to PD-1 blockade in classical Hodgkin lymphoma was defined using TCR beta sequencing and CyTOF.

Spanning cysteine to phenylalanine, the CDR3 consists of 15 amino acids. The only DNA kept is the CDR3, 45 bases in frame from the first base. In the germline V gene, CDR1 corresponds to LGHNT and CDR2 to FRNRAP. For this chain, trimming is 1 base at the V end and 3 bases at the J end, and the number of junction bases without a gene match is 5. Beyond this particular receptor, the publication reports: Newly diagnosed patients were reported to have lower baseline TCR diversity than healthy donors, and relapsed/refractory patients were reported to have lower baseline TCR diversity still. A significant rise by C4D1 was seen in CD4+ but not CD8+ TCR diversity (p=0.0027 vs p=0.16), with the rise being most apparent in complete responders (p=0.02). Among trial patients, those achieving complete response had baseline diversity similar to that of newly diagnosed patients, while diversity was significantly lower in partial responders and progressors. Diversity was lower in patients who began nivolumab less than 1 year after ASCT, so these patients were left out of later analyses to avoid confounding by immune reconstitution. The study covered only a single clinical trial cohort, and the causes of the repertoire differences, possibly disease activity or prior therapy, were still not defined.

Genomic DNA was isolated using the Qiagen DNeasy kit from unsorted PBMCs as well as from negatively selected CD4+ and CD8+ fractions. Amplification of TCR beta CDR3 regions was done by immunoSEQ multiplex PCR with primers that anneal to V and J segments. A synthetic immune receptor repertoire was used to minimize amplification bias, and any residual bias was removed computationally once sequencing was done. From the authors' description of their analysis: Custom Python scripts were used to quantify repertoire diversity as the Shannon entropy index. Unsorted, CD4+ and CD8+ repertoires were analyzed separately, except in combined analyses where CD4+ and CD8+ sequences were merged in silico. A clone was considered expanded if an increase in frequency of at least 2-fold after treatment relative to C1D1 was found, and a pseudocount of 0.5 was applied to clones undetected at baseline. Singleton clones were defined as clones with 0 or 1 copy at C1D1, and non-singleton clones were defined as clones with 2 or more copies. Clones expanded in unsorted samples were annotated as CD4+, CD8+ or unknown by matching protein sequences in sorted samples from the same patient. Diversity changes from C1D1 to C4D1 were tested in paired samples using Wilcoxon tests. TCRdb's version of the immuneACCESS table is confined to in-frame rearrangements and falls short of the full clone set. An unresolved V gene accounts for under half of the shortfall where checked; the remainder is of unknown origin. V and J calls plus clone size are reproduced from that table; the DNA served to infer D and trimming. Present in this sample are around 25,000 clones, 88% of which were seen just once. In total, the top ten clones hold roughly 21% of the sample.

The time point label, read with the paper, signifies: cycle 4 day 1 (C4D1), after less than 7 weeks of nivolumab. All trial patients had relapsed after autologous stem cell transplantation, with cohorts A, B and C differing in prior brentuximab vedotin exposure. The trial cohort was composed of about 54 patients with relapsed/refractory classical Hodgkin lymphoma, for whom complete response, partial response or progressive disease was recorded as best overall response. In the multi-cohort phase II CheckMate 205 trial, trial patients received single-agent nivolumab. An independent review committee assessed best overall response by applying the 2007 International Working Group response criteria. Trial PBMCs were collected immediately before nivolumab initiation (C1D1) and during therapy at cycle 2 day 1 and cycle 4 day 1. Peripheral blood was collected in 8 mL Vacutainer Cell Preparation Tubes, from which PBMCs were isolated by centrifugation and then cryopreserved.

Comment on this clone: It has no known antigen specificity. Per-nucleotide qualities are absent, and no much larger clonotype sits a single base away.

The input for sequencing was peripheral blood mononuclear cells (PBMCs), taken before the fourth cycle of nivolumab. This TCR was recovered from a human donor with classical Hodgkin lymphoma. The V gene is TRBV12-5 and the J gene is TRBJ2-7, with 8 middle bases fitting TRBD2. DNA sequence: TGTGCTAGTGGTTTGGGGCTAGCGGGCAACTACGAGCAGTACTTC. It translates to CASGLGLAGNYEQYF.